The present T cell receptor beta chain was sequenced within a study of monozygotic twins with inflammatory bowel disease. The CDR3 consists of 16 residues. From germline, CDR1 is LGHNA and CDR2 YSLEER. Template switching introduced UMIs that contain a 6-nucleotide sample barcode. From the 5' RACE reads, TCRdb lists one entry per CDR3 protein and no DNA. The sample data list 350,000 to 550,000 distinct CDR3 sequences. Material for sequencing was blood. The TCR sequence derives from a human donor with ulcerative colitis or Crohn's disease, or a healthy co-twin of an affected twin (not recorded which). V gene TRBV4-3 combines with J gene TRBJ2-1. CDR3 protein: CASSQDRRDSYNEQFF.